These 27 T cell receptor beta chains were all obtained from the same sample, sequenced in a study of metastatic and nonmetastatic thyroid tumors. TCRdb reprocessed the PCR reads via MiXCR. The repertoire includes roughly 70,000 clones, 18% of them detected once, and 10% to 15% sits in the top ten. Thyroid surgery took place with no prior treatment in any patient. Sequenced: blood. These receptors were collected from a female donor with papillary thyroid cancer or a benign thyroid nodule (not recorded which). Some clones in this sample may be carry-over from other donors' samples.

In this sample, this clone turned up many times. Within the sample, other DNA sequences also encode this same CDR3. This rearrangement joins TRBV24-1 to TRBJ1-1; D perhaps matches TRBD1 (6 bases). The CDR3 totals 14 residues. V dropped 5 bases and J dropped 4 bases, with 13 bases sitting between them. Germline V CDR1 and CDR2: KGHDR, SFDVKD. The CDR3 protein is CATSGGARGTEAFF. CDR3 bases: TGTGCCACCAGTGGGGGGGCTCGCGGCACTGAAGCTTTCTTT.

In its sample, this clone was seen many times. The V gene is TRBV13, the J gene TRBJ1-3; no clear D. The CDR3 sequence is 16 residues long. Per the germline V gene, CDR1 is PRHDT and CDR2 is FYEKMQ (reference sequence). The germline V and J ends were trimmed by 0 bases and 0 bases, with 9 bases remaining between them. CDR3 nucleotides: TGTGCCAGCAGCTTAGGCCCAACAGTCTCTGGAAACACCATATATTTT. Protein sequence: CASSLGPTVSGNTIYF.

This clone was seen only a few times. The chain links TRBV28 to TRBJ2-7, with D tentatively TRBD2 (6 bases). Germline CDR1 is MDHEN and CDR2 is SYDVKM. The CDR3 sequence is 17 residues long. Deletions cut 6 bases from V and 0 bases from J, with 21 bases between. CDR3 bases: TGTGCCAGCAGCCACCTAGGACGGGAGTGGGGCTCCTACGAGCAGTACTTC. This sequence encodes CASSHLGREWGSYEQYF.

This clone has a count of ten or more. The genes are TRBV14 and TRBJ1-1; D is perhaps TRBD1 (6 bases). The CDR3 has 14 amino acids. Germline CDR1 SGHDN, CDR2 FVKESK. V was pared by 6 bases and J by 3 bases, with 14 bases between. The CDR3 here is CASRATGTYTEAFF. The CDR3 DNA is TGTGCCAGCAGAGCTACAGGGACGTACACTGAAGCTTTCTTT.

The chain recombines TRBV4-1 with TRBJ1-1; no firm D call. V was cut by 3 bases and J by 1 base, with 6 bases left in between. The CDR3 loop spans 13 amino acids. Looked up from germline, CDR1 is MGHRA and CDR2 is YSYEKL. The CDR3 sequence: CASSHPRNTEAFF. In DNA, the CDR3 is TGCGCCAGCAGCCACCCACGGAACACTGAAGCTTTCTTT.

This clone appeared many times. The CDR3 is CASSLAGDSNQPQHF. CDR3 coding DNA: TGCGCCAGCAGCTTGGCAGGGGATAGCAATCAGCCCCAGCATTTT. The chain links TRBV5-1 to TRBJ1-5; D perhaps matches TRBD1 (6 bases). V lost 0 bases and J 0 bases, leaving 7 bases between the germline ends. Germline-derived CDR1 and CDR2 are SGHRS and YFSETQ. The CDR3 runs to 15 residues.

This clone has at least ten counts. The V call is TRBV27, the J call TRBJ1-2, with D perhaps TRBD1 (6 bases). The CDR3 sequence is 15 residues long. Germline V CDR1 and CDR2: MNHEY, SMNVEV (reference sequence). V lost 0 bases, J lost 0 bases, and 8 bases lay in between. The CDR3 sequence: CASSLSPGANYGYTF. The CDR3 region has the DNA TGTGCCAGCAGTTTATCGCCAGGGGCTAACTATGGCTACACCTTC.

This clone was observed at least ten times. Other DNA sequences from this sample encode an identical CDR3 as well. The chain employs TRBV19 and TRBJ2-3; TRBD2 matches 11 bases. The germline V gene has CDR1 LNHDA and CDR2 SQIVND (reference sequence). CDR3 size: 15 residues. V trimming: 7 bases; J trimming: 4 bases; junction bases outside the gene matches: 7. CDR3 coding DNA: TGTGCCAGTACTAGACTAGCGGGAACTTCAGATACGCAGTATTTT. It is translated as CASTRLAGTSDTQYF.

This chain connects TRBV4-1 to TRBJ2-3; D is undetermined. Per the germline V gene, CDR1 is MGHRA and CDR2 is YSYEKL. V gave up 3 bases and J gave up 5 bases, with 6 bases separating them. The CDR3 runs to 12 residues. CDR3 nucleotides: TGCGCCAGCAGCCAGGTAGGAGATACGCAGTATTTT. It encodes CASSQVGDTQYF.

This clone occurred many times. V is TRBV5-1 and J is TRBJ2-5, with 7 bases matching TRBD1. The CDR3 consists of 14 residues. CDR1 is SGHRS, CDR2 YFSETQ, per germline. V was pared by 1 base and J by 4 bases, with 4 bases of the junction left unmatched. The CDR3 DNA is TGCGCCAGCAGCTTGAGTCCAGGGGGAGAGACCCAGTACTTC. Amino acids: CASSLSPGGETQYF. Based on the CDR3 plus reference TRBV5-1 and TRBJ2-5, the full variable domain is KAGVTQTPRYLIKTRGQQVTLSCSPISGHRSVSWYQQTPGQGLQFLFEYFSETQRNKGNFPGRFSGRQFSNSRSEMNVSTLELGDSALYLCASSLSPGGETQYFGPGTRLLVL.

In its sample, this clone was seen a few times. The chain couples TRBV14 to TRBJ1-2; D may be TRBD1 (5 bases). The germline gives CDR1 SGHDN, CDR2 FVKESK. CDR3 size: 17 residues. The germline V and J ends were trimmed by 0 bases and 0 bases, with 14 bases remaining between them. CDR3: CASSQEGGQGTNYGYTF. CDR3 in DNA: TGTGCCAGCAGCCAAGAGGGCGGACAAGGGACTAACTATGGCTACACCTTC.

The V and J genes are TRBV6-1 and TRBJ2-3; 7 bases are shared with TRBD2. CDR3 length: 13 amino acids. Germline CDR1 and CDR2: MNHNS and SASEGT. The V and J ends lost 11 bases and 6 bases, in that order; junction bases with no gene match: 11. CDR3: CAGSREGMDTQYF. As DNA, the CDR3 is TGTGCCGGGAGCAGGGAGGGTATGGATACGCAGTATTTT.

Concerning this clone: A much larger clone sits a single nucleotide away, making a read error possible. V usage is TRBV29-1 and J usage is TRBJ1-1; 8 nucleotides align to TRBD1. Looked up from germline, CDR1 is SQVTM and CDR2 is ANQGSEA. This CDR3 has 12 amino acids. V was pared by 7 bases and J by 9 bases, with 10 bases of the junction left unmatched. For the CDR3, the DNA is TGCAGCGGTAACCAGGGGGCGCGTCAAGCTTTCTTT. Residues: CSGNQGARQAFF.

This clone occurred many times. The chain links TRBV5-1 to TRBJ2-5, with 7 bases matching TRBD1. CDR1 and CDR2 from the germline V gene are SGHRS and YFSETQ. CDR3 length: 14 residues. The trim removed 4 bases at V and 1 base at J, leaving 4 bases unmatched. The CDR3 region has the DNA TGCGCCAGCAGCCCGGACAGGCCCCAAGAGACCCAGTACTTC. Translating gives CASSPDRPQETQYF.

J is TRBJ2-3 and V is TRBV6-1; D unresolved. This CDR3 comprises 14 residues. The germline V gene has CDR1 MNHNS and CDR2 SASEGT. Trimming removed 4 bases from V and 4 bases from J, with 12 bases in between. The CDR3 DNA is TGTGCCAGCAGTGCCCAATCCGGAGCAGATACGCAGTATTTT. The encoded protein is CASSAQSGADTQYF.

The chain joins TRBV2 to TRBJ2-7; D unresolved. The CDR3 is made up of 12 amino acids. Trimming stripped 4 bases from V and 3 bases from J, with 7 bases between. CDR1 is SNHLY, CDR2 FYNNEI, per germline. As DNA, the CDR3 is TGTGCCAGCAGTGGAATGGTCTACGAGCAGTACTTC. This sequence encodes CASSGMVYEQYF.

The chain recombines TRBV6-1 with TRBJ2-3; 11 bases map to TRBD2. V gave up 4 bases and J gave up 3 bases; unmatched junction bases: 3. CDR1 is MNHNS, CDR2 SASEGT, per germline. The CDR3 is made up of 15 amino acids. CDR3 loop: CASSAIAGGTDTQYF. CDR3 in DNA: TGTGCCAGCAGTGCTATAGCGGGGGGGACAGATACGCAGTATTTT.

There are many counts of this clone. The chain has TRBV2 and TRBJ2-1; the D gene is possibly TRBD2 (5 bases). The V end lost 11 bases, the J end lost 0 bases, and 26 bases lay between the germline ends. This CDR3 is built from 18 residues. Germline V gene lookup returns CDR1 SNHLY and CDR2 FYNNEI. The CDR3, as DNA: TGTGCCGCCCTCGGAGGTCTAGCCGTCCTTAGCTCCTACAATGAGCAGTTCTTC. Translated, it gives CAALGGLAVLSSYNEQFF.

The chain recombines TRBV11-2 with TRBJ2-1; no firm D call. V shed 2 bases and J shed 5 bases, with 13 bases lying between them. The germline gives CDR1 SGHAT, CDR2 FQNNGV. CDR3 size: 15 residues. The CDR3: CASSLSSGLNNEQFF. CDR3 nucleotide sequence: TGTGCCAGCAGCTTAAGTTCTGGCCTAAACAATGAGCAGTTCTTC.

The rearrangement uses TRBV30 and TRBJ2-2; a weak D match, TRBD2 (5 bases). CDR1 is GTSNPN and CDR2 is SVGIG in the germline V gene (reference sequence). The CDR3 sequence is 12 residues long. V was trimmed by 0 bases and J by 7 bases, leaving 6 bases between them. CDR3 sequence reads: CAWSVRGGELFF. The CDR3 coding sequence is TGTGCCTGGAGTGTTCGGGGCGGGGAGCTGTTTTTT.

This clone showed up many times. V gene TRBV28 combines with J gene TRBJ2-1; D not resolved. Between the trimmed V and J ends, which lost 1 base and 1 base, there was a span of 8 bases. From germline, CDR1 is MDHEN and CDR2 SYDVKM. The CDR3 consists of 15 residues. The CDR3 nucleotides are TGTGCCAGCAGTTTATTTGGCGGATCCTACAATGAGCAGTTCTTC. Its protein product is CASSLFGGSYNEQFF.

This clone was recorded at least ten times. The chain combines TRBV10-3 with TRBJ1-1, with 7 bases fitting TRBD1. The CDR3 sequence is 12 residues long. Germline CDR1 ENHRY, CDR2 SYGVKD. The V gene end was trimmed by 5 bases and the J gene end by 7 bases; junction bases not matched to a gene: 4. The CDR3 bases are TGTGCCATCAGTACCGGGACAGATGAAGCTTTCTTT. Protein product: CAISTGTDEAFF.

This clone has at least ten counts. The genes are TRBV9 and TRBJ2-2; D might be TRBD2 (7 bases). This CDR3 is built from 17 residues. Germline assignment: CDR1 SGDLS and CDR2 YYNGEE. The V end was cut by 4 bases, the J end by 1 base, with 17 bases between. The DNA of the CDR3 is TGTGCCAGCAGCCCCGGCGGGGGCGGGGAGAACACCGGGGAGCTGTTTTTT. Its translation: CASSPGGGGENTGELFF.

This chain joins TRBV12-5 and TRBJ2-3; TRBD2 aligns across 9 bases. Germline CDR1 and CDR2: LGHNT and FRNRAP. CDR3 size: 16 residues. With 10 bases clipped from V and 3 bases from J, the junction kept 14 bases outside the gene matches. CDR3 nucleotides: TGTGCTACCCCAACGGCGGGAGGGCCATATACAGATACGCAGTATTTT. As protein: CATPTAGGPYTDTQYF.

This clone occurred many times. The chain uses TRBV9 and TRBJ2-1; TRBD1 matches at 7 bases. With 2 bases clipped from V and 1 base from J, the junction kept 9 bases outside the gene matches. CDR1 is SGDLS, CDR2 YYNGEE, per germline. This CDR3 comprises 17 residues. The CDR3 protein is CASSVRTGVGSYNEQFF. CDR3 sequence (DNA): TGTGCCAGCAGCGTTAGAACAGGGGTGGGTTCCTACAATGAGCAGTTCTTC. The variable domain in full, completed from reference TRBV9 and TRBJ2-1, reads DSGVTQTPKHLITATGQRVTLRCSPRSGDLSVYWYQQSLDQGLQFLIQYYNGEERAKGNILERFSAQQFPDLHSELNLSSLELGDSALYFCASSVRTGVGSYNEQFFGPGTRLTVL.

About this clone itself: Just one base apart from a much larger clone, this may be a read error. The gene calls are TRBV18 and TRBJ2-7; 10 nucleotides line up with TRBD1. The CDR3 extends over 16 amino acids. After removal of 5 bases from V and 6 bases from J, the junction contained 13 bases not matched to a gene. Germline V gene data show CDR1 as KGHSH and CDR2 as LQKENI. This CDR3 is CASSTRLVTGGGEQYF. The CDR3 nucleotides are TGTGCCAGCTCAACCAGATTAGTGACAGGGGGCGGCGAGCAGTACTTC.

The CDR3 DNA follows: TGTGCCAGCAGCCCTCAGGGAGGGCAGCCCTACGAGCAGTACTTC. Protein: CASSPQGGQPYEQYF. The chain links TRBV7-3 to TRBJ2-7; 7 bases line up with TRBD2. Germline lookup yields CDR1 SGHTA and CDR2 FQGTGA. The CDR3 is 15 amino acids. J gave up 2 bases and V 5 bases, and 9 bases lay outside the gene matches.